The 4 T cell receptor beta chains below were found in one sample sequenced in a study of T cells in Graves' hyperthyroidism and ophthalmopathy. TCR beta CDR3 region amplification was performed from RNA transcripts. An initial round of RT-PCR targeting the TCR CDR3 relied on the HTBI primer set. TCRdb re-called the multiplex PCR reads with MiXCR, one entry per CDR3 protein. Of about 270,000 distinct CDR3 sequences in the sample, over 20% are singletons; the top ten hold around 62%. Sequenced input: blood. The receptors derive from a young man with Graves' ophthalmopathy.

The chain uses TRBV28 and TRBJ2-2; perhaps TRBD2 as D (6 bases). Germline V gene sequence: CDR1 MDHEN, CDR2 SYDVKM. The CDR3 spans 15 residues. Trimming shortened V by 5 bases and J by 5 bases, and 15 bases separated the two germline ends. As DNA, the CDR3 is TGTGCCAGCAGTAAATCCGGGGGTCAAACCGGGGAGCTGTTTTTT. Translation gives CASSKSGGQTGELFF.

This clonotype was recorded a few times. J is TRBJ2-1 and V is TRBV19; TRBD2 aligns across 7 bases. V gave up 3 bases and J gave up 3 bases; unmatched junction bases: 5. The CDR3 spans 15 residues. Germline-derived CDR1 and CDR2 are LNHDA and SQIVND (reference sequence). Here the CDR3 reads CASSISLAVYNEQFF. The CDR3 nucleotides are TGTGCCAGTAGTATTAGCCTAGCGGTCTACAATGAGCAGTTCTTC.

J is TRBJ2-7 and V is TRBV18, with TRBD2 matching 8 bases. This CDR3 is 14 amino acids long. After removal of 2 bases from V and 3 bases from J, the junction contained 3 bases not matched to a gene. Germline V gives CDR1 KGHSH, CDR2 LQKENI. The CDR3 coding sequence is TGTGCCAGCTCACCAAAAGCGGGAGTCTACGAGCAGTACTTC. It is translated as CASSPKAGVYEQYF.

This clonotype was seen ten or more times. The rearrangement uses TRBV12-3 or TRBV12-4 and TRBJ2-1, with no clear D. This CDR3 is 16 amino acids long. Trimming shortened V by 4 bases and J by 1 base, and 14 bases separated the two germline ends. As DNA, the CDR3 is TGTGCCAGCAGTTCCATTGCAGCTGCTTCCTACAATGAGCAGTTCTTC. Residues: CASSSIAAASYNEQFF.